This is a list of T cell receptor beta chains from one sample in a study of T-cell memory formation after mild COVID-19. Each CDR3 protein is one row after TCRdb ran MiXCR on the 5' RACE reads. The sample has about 400,000 distinct CDR3 sequences; 20% to 30% are singletons. Input material: PBMCs or a T cell subset sorted from them (not recorded which). The receptors derive from an adult woman who had mild COVID-19 (a few samples of this study predate the infection). Cell type and time point are not known. Both conserved end residues are part of each CDR3.

j_gene,len,v_gene,CDR3aa
TRBJ1-5,14,TRBV7-9,CASSDAGVHQPQHF
TRBJ2-1,16,TRBV6-2/TRBV6-3,CASSLGPGVPYNEQFF
TRBJ2-7,14,TRBV20-1,CSAVNGDRGYEQYF
TRBJ2-3,16,TRBV6-1,CASSPGLAGGSDTQYF
TRBJ2-3,17,TRBV5-1,CASSSGLAGLPTDTQYF
TRBJ2-1,14,TRBV7-2,CASSLPTRGNEQFF
TRBJ1-1,15,TRBV12-3/TRBV12-4,CASSPSREVSTEAFF
TRBJ2-5,17,TRBV5-4,CASSLVLGTGGQETQYF
TRBJ2-3,17,TRBV29-1,CSVSPHKLRDRSYTQYF
TRBJ2-3,13,TRBV9,CASSVGTPDTQYF
TRBJ2-7,13,TRBV7-2,CASSSRSSYEQYF
TRBJ1-2,15,TRBV12-3/TRBV12-4,CASSLYDRGSYGYTF
TRBJ2-3,14,TRBV5-6,CASSVGPLGDTQYF
TRBJ2-7,17,TRBV5-1,CASSLEIGLAGLNEQYF
TRBJ2-1,13,TRBV24-1,CATTGTGYNEQFF
TRBJ2-7,14,TRBV2,CASSEDRGRDEQYF
TRBJ2-7,13,TRBV6-2/TRBV6-3,CASSPTKSYEQYF
TRBJ2-1,17,TRBV10-3,CAISDERAEAPYNEQFF
TRBJ1-3,15,TRBV19,CASSSARSSGNTIYF
TRBJ1-2,15,TRBV6-2/TRBV6-3,CASSKAGTGDYGYTF
TRBJ1-4,14,TRBV5-4,CASSLGQFNEKLFF
TRBJ2-1,13,TRBV29-1,CSVEREGDNEQFF
TRBJ2-5,15,TRBV6-1,CASSEVGTSGPTQYF
TRBJ2-4,12,TRBV20-1,CSARKTASIQYF
TRBJ1-2,12,TRBV20-1,CSATGGRYGYTF
TRBJ2-7,12,TRBV29-1,CSARDLSYEQYF
TRBJ2-2,16,TRBV18,CASSPGQRLTTGELFF
TRBJ2-7,14,TRBV5-1,CASMGSSVSYEQYF
TRBJ2-1,15,TRBV3-1,CASSQAVQLRNEQFF
TRBJ2-1,17,TRBV7-2,CASSSTPGTSRYNEQFF
TRBJ2-2,15,TRBV9,CASSPGTVYTGELFF
TRBJ2-1,15,TRBV6-1,CASSPADRGEEGQFF
TRBJ2-2,17,TRBV24-1,CATSDFGGREITGELFF
TRBJ2-7,13,TRBV19,CASSIDPRYEQYF
TRBJ2-4,15,TRBV5-1,CASSPGVIAKNIQYF
TRBJ2-7,12,TRBV29-1,CSVLSGFYEQYF
TRBJ2-7,15,TRBV6-5,CASSYSPDPSYEQYF
TRBJ1-5,14,TRBV15,CATSATANNQPQHF
TRBJ1-2,16,TRBV12-3/TRBV12-4,CASTPRKAGGTGGYTF
TRBJ1-2,12,TRBV19,CASTGQTYGYTF
TRBJ2-3,17,TRBV7-3,CASSSHPSGSATDTQYF
TRBJ2-6,17,TRBV15,CATSRDLRRVGANVLTF
TRBJ2-1,16,TRBV12-3/TRBV12-4,CASRPTSGSYYNEQFF
TRBJ1-4,14,TRBV5-1,CASSLGQHNEKLFF